The present entry profiles one T cell receptor (beta chain) with its context. Total RNA was extracted at no less than 6 micrograms per sample. Combining a sample-barcoded 5' primer with a J-beta primer mix, a second PCR ran for about 7 to 11 cycles. The authors tagged each cDNA molecule using a template-switch adaptor with 12 random nucleotides. TCRdb re-called the 5' RACE reads with MiXCR, one entry per CDR3 protein. The sample gives about 1.1 million distinct CDR3 sequences, roughly two fifths of which show up once; about 12% is in the top ten. This specimen comes from a study of blood T cells in healthy people across ages. The CDR3 sequence is 15 residues long. The ends lost 4 bases at V and 0 bases at J; junction bases unmatched: 4. From germline, CDR1 is SGHRS and CDR2 YFSETQ.

The gene calls are TRBV5-1 and TRBJ2-7; 10 bases are a match to TRBD2. The source is a man younger than 35 in good health. The sample was blood. CDR3 nucleotides: TGCGCCAGCAGCCCACTAGCGGGGAACTCCTACGAGCAGTACTTC. Amino acid sequence: CASSPLAGNSYEQYF.